These T cell receptor beta chains were read from a single sample in a study of T cell responses to AZD1222 COVID-19 vaccine. Measured with immunoSEQ multiplex PCR; TCRdb has only the in-frame clones, and not every one. Altogether over 95,000 clones are present, around 89% being singletons, with the ten largest covering over 6.5%. Here the sequenced sample was peripheral blood, taken on day 0 of AZD1222 vaccination. The receptors here all came from an adult in good health. Each CDR3 is given with its conserved first and last residue. D genes are given only for firm matches. The size field is filled for only some rows; it gives once, few, many or a size class.

clone_size	v_call	d_call	j_call	cdr3_nt	cdr3_aa
-	TRBV7-2	TRBD2	TRBJ2-7	TGTGCCAGCAGCAGGACAACTAGCGGGAGTGCCGAGCAGTACTTC	CASSRTTSGSAEQYF
-	TRBV28	-	TRBJ1-3	TGTGCCAGCGGCCGGGGGGCCCACTCTGGAAACACCATATATTTT	CASGRGAHSGNTIYF
-	TRBV7-2	-	TRBJ1-2	TGTGCCAGCAGCTTAGCCGGGCCGCTTAACTATGGCTACACCTTC	CASSLAGPLNYGYTF
-	TRBV10-3	-	TRBJ2-2	TGTGCCATCAGTGGGACTGGCACCGGGGAGCTGTTTTTT	CAISGTGTGELFF
-	TRBV5-1	-	TRBJ1-2	TGCGCCAGCAGCTTGGATGGGCTCGGCTATGGCTACACCTTC	CASSLDGLGYGYTF
-	TRBV15	-	TRBJ1-3	TGTGCCACCAGCAGAGATTCAGGGAACGGAAACACCATATATTTT	CATSRDSGNGNTIYF
-	TRBV28	-	TRBJ1-2	TGTGCCAGCAGTTTGCTCGGGGCGGGAAACTATGGCTACACCTTC	CASSLLGAGNYGYTF
-	TRBV13	-	TRBJ2-1	TGTGCCAGCAGCTTAGGAGGGGATGAGCAGTTCTTC	CASSLGGDEQFF
-	TRBV28	-	TRBJ2-5	TGTGCCAGCAGGGGGACACCCTTGGAGACCCAGTACTTC	CASRGTPLETQYF
-	TRBV19	-	TRBJ1-1	TGTGCCAGTAGTAGGGACGGGGGCACTGAAGCTTTCTTT	CASSRDGGTEAFF
-	TRBV2	-	TRBJ1-3	TGTGCCAGCAGTGAAGCGCGGGCTTCTGGAAACACCATATATTTT	CASSEARASGNTIYF
-	TRBV9	-	TRBJ2-5	TGTGCCAGCAGCGTAGCGGAGGGCCGGGGTGCCACGGCCCAGTACTTC	CASSVAEGRGATAQYF
-	TRBV18	-	TRBJ1-1	TGTGCCAGCTCACCACCTGAAGTATATCGGACAGTGGAAGCTTTCTTT	CASSPPEVYRTVEAFF
-	TRBV20-1	-	TRBJ1-2	TGCAGTGCTACAGGGAACAATGACTACACCTTC	CSATGNNDYTF
once	TRBV5-4	-	TRBJ1-3	TGTGCCAGCAGCTCTCCGACAGAAAGCTCTGGAAACACCATATATTTT	CASSSPTESSGNTIYF
-	TRBV2	TRBD2	TRBJ2-1	TGTGCCAGCAGGGAACAACTAGCGGGGTTTTACAATGAGCAGTTCTTC	CASREQLAGFYNEQFF
-	TRBV5-4	TRBD2	TRBJ2-1	TGTGCCAGCAGCTTGGAGCGGGGGGGAACATACAATGAGCAGTTCTTC	CASSLERGGTYNEQFF
-	TRBV12-2	-	TRBJ1-5	TGTGCAAGTCGCACGGGACGGAGCAATCAGCCCCAGCATTTT	CASRTGRSNQPQHF
once	TRBV27	-	TRBJ2-1	TGTGCCAGCAGTTTGTGGACACCGCGGGGCAATGAGCAGTTCTTC	CASSLWTPRGNEQFF
-	TRBV28	TRBD1	TRBJ1-2	TGTGCCAGCAGATTGGGACAGGCCGGACCATATGGCTACACCTTC	CASRLGQAGPYGYTF
-	TRBV5-1	-	TRBJ2-2	TGCGCCAGCAGCTGGGACAACTCCGGGGAGCTGTTTTTT	CASSWDNSGELFF
-	TRBV19	TRBD2	TRBJ2-1	TGTGCCAGTAGAGAGAGAAAGAGCGGGGGCGCCTACAATGAGCAGTTCTTC	CASRERKSGGAYNEQFF
-	TRBV5-4	-	TRBJ2-5	TGTGCCAGCAGCTTGGTTTCCCAAGAGACCCAGTACTTC	CASSLVSQETQYF
-	TRBV19	-	TRBJ2-7	TGTGCCAGTAGTATCGGGCAGGGGAGCGGCGCCGAGCAGTACTTC	CASSIGQGSGAEQYF
-	TRBV4-1	TRBD1	TRBJ1-6	TGCGCCAGCAGCCAAGACACCCCGGACAGGGGGAATTCACCCCTCCACTTT	CASSQDTPDRGNSPLHF
many	TRBV4-3	TRBD1	TRBJ1-5	TGCGCCAGCAGCCAAGATCATCGAGGGGGCGCGGGTCAGCCCCAGCATTTT	CASSQDHRGGAGQPQHF
-	TRBV10-3	TRBD2	TRBJ2-1	TGTGCCATCAGTGAGTCAAGCGGGAGGGCCACCCATGAGCAGTTCTTC	CAISESSGRATHEQFF
-	TRBV6-5	TRBD1	TRBJ2-2	TGTGCCAGCAGCACAGGGGGCGGGGGCTCCGGGGAGCTGTTTTTT	CASSTGGGGSGELFF
-	TRBV6-2/TRBV6-3	TRBD1	TRBJ1-2	TGTGCCAGCAGACCTACAGGGGGCAGTGGCTACACCTTC	CASRPTGGSGYTF
-	TRBV5-1	-	TRBJ1-4	TGCGCCAGCAGCTTGGGGTCTGAAATCGGCGAAAAACTGTTTTTT	CASSLGSEIGEKLFF
-	TRBV5-1	-	TRBJ2-7	TGCGCCAGCAGCTTGGGATCCGGGACCGCAGGCCAGCAGTACTTC	CASSLGSGTAGQQYF
once	TRBV3-1/TRBV3-2	-	TRBJ1-1	TGTGCCAGCAGCCCCCGGGGCAACGGGGCTGAAGCTTTCTTT	CASSPRGNGAEAFF
once	TRBV4-1	TRBD1	TRBJ1-6	TGCGCCAGCAGCCAAGATAGACAGGGATATTCACCCCTCCACTTT	CASSQDRQGYSPLHF
-	TRBV18	-	TRBJ1-1	TGTGCCAGCTCAAGAGGCAGGGGTGGCACTGAAGCTTTCTTT	CASSRGRGGTEAFF
-	TRBV6-6	TRBD2	TRBJ2-1	TGTGCCAGCAGACCACTAGCGGGAGTTTCCGATGAGCAGTTCTTC	CASRPLAGVSDEQFF
-	TRBV6-5	-	TRBJ1-2	TGTGCCAGCAGACAGGTGGAAAACTATGGCTACACCTTC	CASRQVENYGYTF
-	TRBV6-2/TRBV6-3	-	TRBJ2-7	TGTGCCAGCAGTTTTCGCTACGAGCAGTACTTC	CASSFRYEQYF
-	TRBV9	-	TRBJ2-2	TGTGCCAGCAGCTCCCGGCAGGCGGGCACCGGGGAGCTGTTTTTT	CASSSRQAGTGELFF
few	TRBV27	-	TRBJ1-2	TGTGCCAGCAGTTCGGCAGGGAGAGGTAACTATGGCTACACCTTC	CASSSAGRGNYGYTF
-	TRBV19	-	TRBJ1-5	TGTGCCAGTAAACTCCGACAGGAGGGGAGCAATCAGCCCCAGCATTTT	CASKLRQEGSNQPQHF
-	TRBV7-2	TRBD1	TRBJ1-4	TGTGCCAGCAGCTCGAGACAGGGTAGTGAAAAACTGTTTTTT	CASSSRQGSEKLFF
few	TRBV9	-	TRBJ1-3	TGTGCCAGCGCGTCTCATACTGGAAACACCATATATTTT	CASASHTGNTIYF
-	TRBV5-1	TRBD2	TRBJ2-1	TGCGCCAGCAGCTTGGCACTAGCGGGGACCAATGAGCAGTTCTTC	CASSLALAGTNEQFF
few	TRBV19	-	TRBJ2-3	TGTGCCAGTAGTATCGGTGGGTCCAGCACAGATACGCAGTATTTT	CASSIGGSSTDTQYF
-	TRBV3-1/TRBV3-2	TRBD1	TRBJ1-2	TGTGCCAGCAGCCCACGACAGGGGGAGGATGGCTACACCTTC	CASSPRQGEDGYTF
-	TRBV19	-	TRBJ1-6	TGTGCCAGTAGTATATTTGGGGATAATTCACCCCTCCACTTT	CASSIFGDNSPLHF
-	TRBV7-3	-	TRBJ1-1	TGTGCCAGCAGCTTGGGACAGAACACTGAAGCTTTCTTT	CASSLGQNTEAFF
few	TRBV28	-	TRBJ2-2	TGTGCCAGCAGTTTGAGAGGCACCGGGGAGCTGTTTTTT	CASSLRGTGELFF
-	TRBV7-3	-	TRBJ1-1	TGTGCCAGCAGCCCGCAGGGTTATCCGGACACTGAAGCTTTCTTT	CASSPQGYPDTEAFF
once	TRBV5-4	TRBD2	TRBJ2-1	TGTGCCAGCAGCTTGAGCCTAGCGGGGGGGTACAATGAGCAGTTCTTC	CASSLSLAGGYNEQFF
-	TRBV2	-	TRBJ2-7	TGTGCCAGCAGTAGCCTCGGACCTCTCTACGAGCAGTACTTC	CASSSLGPLYEQYF
-	TRBV6-5	-	TRBJ2-1	TGTGCCAGCAGTATACAGGGAAATGAGCAGTTCTTC	CASSIQGNEQFF
few	TRBV4-1	-	TRBJ2-3	TGCGCCAGCAGCCAAGATCCCCGGGGCCCCACAGATACGCAGTATTTT	CASSQDPRGPTDTQYF
-	TRBV9	-	TRBJ2-2	TGTGCCAGCAGGGCTGGGGACCCGAACACCGGGGAGCTGTTTTTT	CASRAGDPNTGELFF
-	TRBV28	-	TRBJ2-3	TGTGCCAGCACCAGGTCGGGGAATACGCAGTATTTT	CASTRSGNTQYF
once	TRBV7-7	TRBD1	TRBJ2-7	TGTGCCAGCAGTCTCGACAGGGTGGGGGAGCAGTACTTC	CASSLDRVGEQYF
-	TRBV5-4	-	TRBJ1-4	TGTGCCAGCAGCCAAGGGTCGTCTCGAGGGGAAAAACTGTTTTTT	CASSQGSSRGEKLFF
-	TRBV6-4	TRBD1	TRBJ1-2	TGTGCCAGCAGGGGACAGGGTCGGAACTATGGCTACACCTTC	CASRGQGRNYGYTF